These T cell receptor beta chains were read from a single sample in a study of blood T cells in healthy people across ages. In TCRdb, the 5' RACE reads were re-called with MiXCR into one record per CDR3 protein. The sample carries approximately 1.5 million distinct CDR3 sequences, around 36% recorded once. The sequenced material came from blood. These receptors were collected from a young woman in good health. Both conserved end residues are part of each CDR3.

V	J	CDR3
TRBV20-1	TRBJ2-1	CSAESGGQSTYNEQFF
TRBV20-1	TRBJ2-7	CGASGGGTYEQYF
TRBV27	TRBJ1-2	CASSLNINYGYTF
TRBV5-1	TRBJ2-7	CASSRAPGPYEQYF
TRBV4-1	TRBJ2-7	CASSRGPSYEQYF
TRBV4-2	NA	CASSQEVKALGSGETQYF
TRBV14	TRBJ1-2	CASSRGQGDYDYTF
TRBV9	TRBJ1-2	CASSVVGQGAFGYTF
TRBV10-3	TRBJ1-1	CATRPGQGAGAEAFF
TRBV20-1	TRBJ1-2	CSARAREEYGYTF
TRBV10-3	TRBJ1-6	CAINAGQNNSPLHF
TRBV27	TRBJ1-1	CASRLQGGGTEAFF
TRBV7-8	TRBJ1-1	CASSLATGPNTEAFF
TRBV20-1	TRBJ2-7	CSAREDRVHEQYF